This entry describes one T cell receptor beta chain. What it binds is unknown. The data stem from a study of T cell repertoires in cytomegalovirus infection. Across the study: CMV epitopes, recently identified HLA-C-restricted and well-studied HLA-B-restricted, were used. Indicated by public TCR beta signatures were CMV infection and matching HLA type.

Via MiXCR, TCRdb re-called the reads, giving one row per CDR3 protein. Found here are about 900,000 distinct CDR3 sequences, about a third of them singletons; the top ten hold roughly 13%. CDR3 length equals 16 residues. The germline V gene has CDR1 LGHNA and CDR2 YSLEER. V shed 0 bases and J shed 6 bases, with 16 bases lying between them. The rearrangement links TRBV4-3 to TRBJ2-3, with D unresolved. The input for sequencing was cultured CD8+ T cells from PBMCs, taken from culture after CMV antigen stimulation. The TCR sequence derives from a human donor in good health (CMV status not recorded). Some clones in this sample may be carry-over from other donors' samples. The CDR3 DNA sequence: TGCGCCAGCAGCCAAGATCGGCAAGTTTCCCTGGATACGCAGTATTTT. This gives the protein CASSQDRQVSLDTQYF.